Below, 11 T cell receptor beta chains from the same sample are listed, as sequenced in a study of regulatory T cells in long-lasting Graves disease. Combining iRepertoire HTBI primers with Arm-PCR of CDR3 regions, the authors built TCR beta libraries. TCRdb fed the multiplex PCR reads into MiXCR, producing one record per CDR3 protein. The repertoire holds under 500,000 distinct CDR3 sequences, with roughly 20% as singletons. Time point given: persistent/refractory GD, antithyroid drugs over 5 years with positive TRAb. PBMC-derived RNA was used for the TCR library. The material sequenced was peripheral blood mononuclear cells (PBMCs), taken when the disease was refractory, from a patient treated with antithyroid drugs. The receptors derive from a female donor with Graves disease.

This clonotype appeared a few times. J is TRBJ2-7 and V is TRBV4-3, with D unresolved. Trimming stripped 0 bases from V and 4 bases from J, with 16 bases between. Germline assignment: CDR1 LGHNA and CDR2 YSLEER. The CDR3 loop spans 16 amino acids. The CDR3 sequence: CASSQDLTGHRYEQYF. CDR3 sequence (DNA): TGCGCCAGCAGCCAAGATCTTACCGGTCACCGTTACGAGCAGTACTTC.

This clonotype was seen a handful of times. The V and J genes are TRBV30 and TRBJ1-1, with D unclear. V lost 1 base, J lost 0 bases, and 6 bases lay in between. The length of the CDR3 is 13 residues. The germline V gene encodes CDR1 GTSNPN and CDR2 SVGIG (reference sequence). The CDR3 DNA reads TGTGCCTGGAGTGGAGGGATGAACACTGAAGCTTTCTTT. It specifies CAWSGGMNTEAFF.

This clonotype was counted only a few times. The chain carries TRBV19 and TRBJ1-5; 8 bases map to TRBD1. V lost 3 bases and J lost 7; bases outside the gene matches: 8. The CDR3 length is 15 residues. Germline loops: CDR1 LNHDA, CDR2 SQIVND (reference sequence). The CDR3 coding sequence is TGTGCCAGTAGTATCCGCACAGGGGGTCGACAGCCCCAGCATTTT. Protein product: CASSIRTGGRQPQHF.

This clonotype was recorded at least ten times. This chain connects TRBV7-3 to TRBJ1-1; D is unclear. The germline gives CDR1 SGHTA, CDR2 FQGTGA. V lost 2 bases to trimming and J lost 4 bases, with 5 bases between them. The CDR3 consists of 12 residues. The CDR3, as DNA: TGTGCCAGCAGCTTACAGAGCACTGAAGCTTTCTTT. It specifies CASSLQSTEAFF.

This chain connects TRBV19 to TRBJ2-3; D is possibly TRBD2 (5 bases). Trimming removed 3 bases at V and 0 bases at J, with 10 bases between. CDR1 and CDR2 (germline): LNHDA, SQIVND (reference sequence). This CDR3 contains 15 residues. In nucleotides, the CDR3 is TGTGCCAGTAGTATGAGCGGAATAAGCACAGATACGCAGTATTTT. This translates into CASSMSGISTDTQYF.

This chain links TRBV7-8 with TRBJ2-1; possible D gene TRBD2, 6 bases. CDR3 length: 15 residues. V was pared by 6 bases and J by 2 bases, with 14 bases between. Germline loops: CDR1 SGHVS, CDR2 FQNEAQ. For the CDR3, the DNA is TGTGCCAGCAGTCGAACGGGGGTCCCCTACAATGAGCAGTTCTTC. This sequence encodes CASSRTGVPYNEQFF.

The V and J genes are TRBV4-1 and TRBJ2-2, with 7 bases matching TRBD2. CDR1 MGHRA and CDR2 YSYEKL come from the germline V gene. The CDR3 contains 17 residues. The ends lost 5 bases at V and 1 base at J; junction bases unmatched: 10. The CDR3 nucleotides read TGCGCCAGCAGCGGCCCGGGGAAGCGGGAGAACACCGGGGAGCTGTTTTTT. It encodes CASSGPGKRENTGELFF.

Many counts were recorded for this clonotype. The chain joins TRBV28 to TRBJ2-7; 12 nucleotides align to TRBD1. After removal of 4 bases from V and 3 bases from J, the junction contained 13 bases not matched to a gene. CDR1 MDHEN and CDR2 SYDVKM come from the germline V gene. The CDR3 spans 18 residues. The DNA for the CDR3 is TGTGCCAGCAGTTCCTCCTTGGGGACAGGGGGCGATTACTACGAGCAGTACTTC. This translates into CASSSSLGTGGDYYEQYF.

To note about this clonotype: A much larger clone differs by one base, so this may be a read error. This chain uses TRBV29-1 with TRBJ2-7; D not certain. This CDR3 contains 13 residues. Trimming cost V 7 bases and J 5 bases, with 18 bases left between them. Germline V gene data show CDR1 as SQVTM and CDR2 as ANQGSEA. DNA for the CDR3: TGCAGCGCCGCGCACCAGGTTGGAAACGAGCAGTACTTC. As protein: CSAAHQVGNEQYF.

The V gene is TRBV19, the J gene TRBJ1-4, with 9 bases that match TRBD1. This CDR3 has 16 residues. Unmatched junction bases numbered 8, after V lost 4 bases and J lost 5 bases. Germline V gene sequence: CDR1 LNHDA, CDR2 SQIVND (reference sequence). The CDR3 DNA reads as TGTGCCAGTAGTACCCCATGGGACAGGGAGAATGAAAAACTGTTTTTT. It specifies CASSTPWDRENEKLFF.

This clonotype showed up many times. The chain recombines TRBV2 with TRBJ2-5, with D maybe TRBD1 (6 bases). From germline, CDR1 is SNHLY and CDR2 FYNNEI. The CDR3 is 11 residues long. V lost 6 bases and J 5 bases, leaving 7 bases between the germline ends. CDR3 protein: CASRQGETQYF. The CDR3, as DNA: TGTGCCAGCAGACAGGGTGAGACCCAGTACTTC.